The 16 T cell receptor beta chains given below trace back to one sample, sequenced in a study of T cell repertoires in cytomegalovirus infection. TCRdb used MiXCR to reprocess the reads, holding one entry per CDR3 protein. The table records roughly 220,000 distinct CDR3 sequences, about 38% of them present only once. No antigen has been assigned to these receptors. The specimen was CD8+ T cells from cultured PBMCs, collected from culture after CMV antigen stimulation. Receptors originate from a human donor in good health (CMV status not recorded). Some clones in this sample may be carry-over from other donors' samples.

In this sample, this clonotype turned up a few times. The genes are TRBV20-1 and TRBJ2-7; D unclear. The CDR3 consists of 13 residues. V was clipped by 3 bases and J by 0 bases, with 9 bases between them. CDR1 DFQATT and CDR2 SNEGSKA come from the germline V gene (reference sequence). The CDR3 DNA reads TGCAGTGCTAGTCCACGTCGCTCCTACGAGCAGTACTTC. Amino acids: CSASPRRSYEQYF.

The chain employs TRBV7-2 and TRBJ1-5; no clear D gene. This CDR3 contains 15 residues. CDR1 and CDR2 (germline): SGHTA, FQGNSA. Trimming stripped 5 bases from V and 0 bases from J, with 11 bases between. CDR3 bases: TGTGCCAGCAGCCCCGGGCCTTATAGCAATCAGCCCCAGCATTTT. It specifies CASSPGPYSNQPQHF.

This clonotype was detected only a few times. This chain uses TRBV12-3 or TRBV12-4 with TRBJ1-3; 7 bases map to TRBD1. V gave up 7 bases and J gave up 0 bases; unmatched junction bases: 12. The CDR3 loop spans 17 amino acids. The CDR3 loop reads CASTLIQGLSSGNTIYF. In DNA form, the CDR3 reads TGTGCCAGCACCCTCATACAGGGGCTCAGCTCTGGAAACACCATATATTTT.

The gene calls are TRBV12-3 or TRBV12-4 and TRBJ1-2; maybe TRBD1 (5 bases). The CDR3 is made up of 16 amino acids. The V gene lost 4 bases and the J gene lost 3 bases, with 18 bases spanning the gap. Here the CDR3 DNA reads TGTGCCAGCAGTTCACGGGGCGAAGGGGTTGACTATGGCTACACCTTC. Its translation: CASSSRGEGVDYGYTF.

The V gene is TRBV29-1, the J gene TRBJ2-7; 13 nucleotides agree with TRBD2. Germline CDR1 SQVTM, CDR2 ANQGSEA. With V trimmed by 3 bases and J by 7 bases, 9 bases remained unmatched. The CDR3 sequence is 15 residues long. CDR3 sequence: CSVEVTSGRAGEQYF. The CDR3 DNA sequence: TGCAGCGTTGAGGTCACTAGCGGGAGGGCCGGGGAGCAGTACTTC.

The V gene is TRBV5-4, the J gene TRBJ2-3, with D uncertain. Germline values: CDR1 SGHNT, CDR2 YYREEE (reference sequence). This CDR3 has 14 residues. V gave up 5 bases and J gave up 1 base, with 11 bases separating them. CDR3 DNA: TGTGCCAGCAGGGTTTGGGGTGGCACAGATACGCAGTATTTT. Protein: CASRVWGGTDTQYF.

This clonotype came up many times. The CDR3 loop reads CSAIPGLPSTDTQYF. The CDR3 nucleotides read TGCAGTGCCATCCCGGGACTGCCTAGCACAGATACGCAGTATTTT. The V and J genes are TRBV20-1 and TRBJ2-3; tentatively, D is TRBD2 (6 bases). Per germline, CDR1 DFQATT and CDR2 SNEGSKA (reference sequence). With 6 bases removed from V and 0 bases from J, the gap between germline ends came to 16 bases. CDR3 length: 15 residues.

The V gene is TRBV27, the J gene TRBJ1-2; 7 bases align to TRBD1. V shed 4 bases and J 8 bases; nucleotides not matched to a gene: 7. The CDR3 sequence is 13 residues long. Germline CDR1 is MNHEY and CDR2 is SMNVEV (reference sequence). The CDR3 DNA sequence: TGTGCCAGCAGTTACGGTCAGGGGGGGGGCTACACCTTC. Encoded protein: CASSYGQGGGYTF.

The chain joins TRBV6-6 to TRBJ1-5; D gene uncertain. Trimming removed 0 bases from V and 5 bases from J, with 11 bases in between. This CDR3 is built from 15 residues. Germline V lookup: CDR1 MNHNY, CDR2 SVGAGI (reference sequence). The CDR3 loop is CASSYSSGLYQPQHF. Here the CDR3 DNA reads TGTGCCAGCAGTTACTCGAGTGGTCTTTATCAGCCCCAGCATTTT.

This rearrangement joins TRBV6-1 to TRBJ2-7; 10 nucleotides line up with TRBD1. This CDR3 contains 13 residues. The trim removed 6 bases at V and 5 bases at J, leaving 4 bases unmatched. The germline gives CDR1 MNHNS, CDR2 SASEGT. For the CDR3, the DNA is TGTGCCAGCAGGACAGGGGGCCTACACGAGCAGTACTTC. It codes for CASRTGGLHEQYF.

There are a few counts of this clonotype. V usage is TRBV7-9 and J usage is TRBJ1-1; a possible D gene is TRBD1 (6 bases). Germline CDR1 reads SEHNR; CDR2 reads FQNEAQ (reference sequence). This CDR3 region has 13 residues. Trimming shortened V by 6 bases and J by 5 bases, and 13 bases separated the two germline ends. The CDR3 nucleotides read TGTGCCAGCAGACCCACAGGGAGGACTGAAGCTTTCTTT. Its translation is CASRPTGRTEAFF.

The chain uses TRBV6-6 and TRBJ2-1; maybe TRBD1 (6 bases). This CDR3 is 14 amino acids long. The V end lost 9 bases, the J end lost 7 bases, and 19 bases lay between the germline ends. From germline, CDR1 is MNHNY and CDR2 SVGAGI (reference sequence). The CDR3 DNA sequence: TGTGCCAGTAAGGTTCAGGGGTCCCGAAATGAGCAGTTCTTC. Translating gives CASKVQGSRNEQFF.

The chain has TRBV10-3 and TRBJ2-3, with D perhaps TRBD2 (7 bases). Deletions cut 3 bases from V and 4 bases from J, with 14 bases between. The CDR3 is 15 amino acids. Looked up from germline, CDR1 is ENHRY and CDR2 is SYGVKD. The CDR3 is CAISDPRGGADTQYF. The DNA of the CDR3 is TGTGCCATCAGTGACCCGAGGGGGGGCGCAGATACGCAGTATTTT.

The chain combines TRBV2 with TRBJ2-1, with a weak D call TRBD2 (6 bases). CDR1 is SNHLY and CDR2 is FYNNEI in the germline V gene. Trimming cost V 3 bases and J 6 bases, with 15 bases left between them. CDR3 size: 15 residues. CDR3 nucleotides: TGTGCCAGCAGTGATGGCCCCGGGACTCTCAATGAGCAGTTCTTC. Protein: CASSDGPGTLNEQFF. The whole variable domain, filled in from reference TRBV2 and TRBJ2-1, reads EPEVTQTPSHQVTQMGQEVILRCVPISNHLYFYWYRQILGQKVEFLVSFYNNEISEKSEIFDDQFSVERPDGSNFTLKIRSTKLEDSAMYFCASSDGPGTLNEQFFGPGTRLTVL.

The rearrangement uses TRBV5-1 and TRBJ2-1, with 10 bases aligning to TRBD2. The CDR3 contains 16 residues. CDR1 is SGHRS, CDR2 YFSETQ, per germline. J was trimmed by 9 bases and V by 1 base; bases with no gene match: 10. CDR3 coding DNA: TGCGCCAGCAGCTTGCGGCTAGCGGGAGAAAAGGGTGAGCAGTTCTTC. Translating gives CASSLRLAGEKGEQFF.

The table lists this clonotype with a few counts. The V call is TRBV3-1, the J call TRBJ2-7, with 7 nucleotides matching TRBD1. Germline lookup yields CDR1 LGHDT and CDR2 YNNKEL (reference sequence). This CDR3 region has 17 residues. Trimming took 4 bases from V and 6 from J; bases not matched to a gene: 18. DNA of the CDR3: TGTGCCAGCAGCCCCTCCCCGGGACAGAAGCCGCCGGGCGAGCAGTACTTC. Translating gives CASSPSPGQKPPGEQYF.